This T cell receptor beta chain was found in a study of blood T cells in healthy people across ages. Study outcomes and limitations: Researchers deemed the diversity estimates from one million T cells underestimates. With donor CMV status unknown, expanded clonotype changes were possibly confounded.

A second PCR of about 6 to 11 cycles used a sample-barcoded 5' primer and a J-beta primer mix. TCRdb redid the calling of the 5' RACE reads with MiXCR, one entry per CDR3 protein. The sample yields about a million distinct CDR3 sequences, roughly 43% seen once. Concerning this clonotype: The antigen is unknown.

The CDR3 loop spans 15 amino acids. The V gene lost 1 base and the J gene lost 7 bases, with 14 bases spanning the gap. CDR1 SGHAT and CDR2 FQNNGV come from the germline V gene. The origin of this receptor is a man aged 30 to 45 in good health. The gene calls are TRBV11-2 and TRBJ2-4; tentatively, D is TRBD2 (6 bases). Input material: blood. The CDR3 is CASSLAPGVENIQYF. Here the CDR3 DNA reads TGTGCCAGCAGCTTAGCGCCGGGAGTCGAGAACATTCAGTACTTC. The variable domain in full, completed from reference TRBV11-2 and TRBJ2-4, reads EAGVAQSPRYKIIEKRQSVAFWCNPISGHATLYWYQQILGQGPKLLIQFQNNGVVDDSQLPKDRFSAERLKGVDSTLKIQPAKLEDSAVYLCASSLAPGVENIQYFGAGTRLSVL.